This TCR beta chain came from a study of CD8+CD57+ T cells in acquired aplastic anemia. On the study more broadly: DNA from sorted CD4+ and CD8+ cells averaged approximately 3.2 ug.

Patients chosen for sequencing had shown CD8+CD57+ cell expansion by flow cytometry. The study sampled blood from patients who had received no therapy. TCR beta VDJ and CDR3 were profiled, and genomic DNA was the template. TCRdb redid the calling of the reads with MiXCR, one entry per CDR3 protein. Here the sample spans 180,000 or so distinct CDR3 sequences, under 55% being singletons. There are 16 residues in the CDR3. Trimming took 4 bases from V and 5 from J; bases not matched to a gene: 7. The germline V gene encodes CDR1 SQVTM and CDR2 ANQGSEA. Sequencing input: sorted CD4+, CD8+, or CD8+CD57+ T cells (not recorded which) from PBMCs. The V call is TRBV29-1, the J call TRBJ2-5, with TRBD2 matching over 16 bases. The TCR comes from a human donor with aplastic anemia. The DNA of the CDR3 is TGCAGCGTTGCGGGACTAGCGGGGGGGTACGTTGAGACCCAGTACTTC. Translated, it gives CSVAGLAGGYVETQYF.